This T cell receptor beta chain was captured in a study of T cell changes during pregnancy in multiple sclerosis. The protocol was immunoSEQ multiplex PCR, while the TCRdb copy is restricted to in-frame clones and leaves out a portion. Seen here are around 70,000 clones, about 91% observed once, and the top ten hold more than 1.4%. The germline V and J ends were trimmed by 2 bases and 4 bases, with 12 bases remaining between them. Germline V lookup: CDR1 SGHTA, CDR2 FQGTGA. This CDR3 region has 15 residues. The chain carries TRBV7-3 and TRBJ2-1; D is possibly TRBD2 (5 bases). The clonotype was recovered from a female donor with multiple sclerosis, enrolled in a pregnancy study. The sample in question was peripheral blood, obtained after pregnancy. Written as DNA, the CDR3 is TGTGCCAGCAGCTTAGGGGAGTTCGAATACAATGAGCAGTTCTTC. Its protein product is CASSLGEFEYNEQFF.